The TCR beta chain described here comes from a study of blood T cells in healthy people across ages (dated by TCRdb to about 2015). About the study as a whole: In model experiments, template switching captured roughly one uniquely barcoded TCR beta cDNA molecule for every two T cells. To track age-related changes in TCR beta repertoire diversity, the study relied on deep sequencing normalized with unique cDNA molecular identifiers. Four age groups were formed from the donors: young (average approximately 16 years), middle-aged (more than 35), aged (roughly 56) and long-lived (less than 85). To avoid experimental bias, donors of different ages were randomly spread across the sequencing lanes. The study analyzed two additional independent replicas of 1 million unique cDNA reads from the same blood draw for two donors, one aged 18 to 29 and one aged 80 or older.

The donors were roughly 39 Caucasian individuals from Russia, aged roughly 6 to 100 years, who were systemically healthy. Each donor gave ten milliliters of peripheral blood, collected into EDTA-treated Vacutainer tubes. PBMCs were isolated by Ficoll-Paque density-gradient centrifugation, with at least 6 million obtained per sample. Total RNA was extracted from PBMCs with Trizol reagent, with at least 6 micrograms obtained per sample. The percentages of naive CD45RAhigh/CD27high T cells were determined by flow cytometry on a PBMC aliquot from every donor. Points on this clonotype: What antigen it recognizes has not been identified. Per-base quality was not reported, and no clone a single base away is much larger than it.

The library came from 5' RACE. The instrument given in TCRdb is Illumina HiSeq 2500. A second about 7 to 11 cycle PCR used a sample-barcoded 5' primer and a J-beta primer mix. A unique molecular identifier was introduced onto each TCR beta cDNA molecule by a template-switch 5' adaptor carrying 12 random nucleotides. Each sample yielded at least 3 million CDR3-containing paired-end reads. First-strand cDNA synthesis was performed from all RNA using the Mint cDNA synthesis kit, with priming by a TRBC-specific oligonucleotide. After uracil-DNA glycosylase treatment, a first 18-cycle PCR used universal primers M1SS and BC2_uni_R on all cDNA. In the original analysis: Normalization of each sample was performed by random selection of 1 million high-quality reads, each carrying a distinct molecular identifier. Reads sharing molecular identifiers were discarded rather than binned into consensus sequences. MiTCR, set to a Q25 quality threshold and the strictest error-elimination algorithm, was used for CDR3 identification, clonotype clustering and error correction. A nonparametric unseen species model with Euler transformation was used to estimate a lower bound on total TCR beta diversity. TCRdb applied fastp at Q25 and MiXCR to the public reads, then kept only in-frame beta chains. Every distinct CDR3 protein forms one entry, paired with its most common genes and DNA. The V and J calls were determined by TCRdb, not by the authors. The table for this sample lists about 970,000 distinct CDR3 sequences; just over 50% of them were counted only once. Jointly, the top ten make up about a fifth of the sample.

V is trimmed back by 5 bases and J by 5 bases, and the junction contains 10 bases that no gene match accounts for. For CDR1 and CDR2, the germline V gene lists SQVTM and ANQGSEA. Reading from cysteine to phenylalanine, the CDR3 counts 14 amino acids. Only the CDR3 DNA stays, 42 bases, in frame from base 1. What the work shows at the level of the full study, not this receptor alone: The CMV infection status of donors was not known, potentially confounding age-related changes in expanded clonotypes. Total diversity estimates from one million sequenced T cells were considered lower bounds and underestimates. A strong correlation was found between observed TCR beta diversity and the percentage of naive T cells measured by flow cytometry. Observed TCR beta diversity per million T cells fell roughly linearly with age, and a significant reduction was already apparent by age roughly 41. Conclusive comparison of naive and antigen-experienced compartments was prevented by the profiling of bulk unsorted PBMCs. Compared with the aged group, the long-lived group had more naive CD4+ T cells, fewer expanded clones and increased TCR diversity, a pattern suggesting age selection.

The TCR sequence derives from a woman in her sixties or seventies in good health. Recombination linked TRBV29-1 to TRBJ2-5; 8 of the junction bases match TRBD1. The sample comprised blood. The nucleotide sequence reads TGCAGCGTTTCCCCGGACAGGGTCGTTGAGACCCAGTACTTC. Translated, it reads CSVSPDRVVETQYF.